Shown below are 11 T cell receptor beta chains from a single sample sequenced in a study of T cell changes during pregnancy in multiple sclerosis. Sequencing used immunoSEQ multiplex PCR; TCRdb keeps in-frame clones, though not all of them. The repertoire consists of about 100,000 clones, with about nine tenths occurring once and the leading ten covering around 3.2%. Sample: peripheral blood, taken in the second trimester of pregnancy. The receptors were gathered from a female donor with multiple sclerosis, enrolled in a pregnancy study.

This clone was counted a single time. V usage is TRBV19 and J usage is TRBJ2-7; D might be TRBD2 (6 bases). V lost 5 bases and J lost 4, with 12 bases in between. The CDR3 sequence is 13 residues long. Germline-derived CDR1 and CDR2 are LNHDA and SQIVND (reference sequence). CDR3 nucleotide sequence: TGTGCCAGTAGTTCGACTAGAGGGTACGAGCAGTACTTC. It codes for CASSSTRGYEQYF. The complete variable domain, with remaining parts taken from reference TRBV19 and TRBJ2-7, reads DGGITQSPKYLFRKEGQNVTLSCEQNLNHDAMYWYRQDPGQGLRLIYYSQIVNDFQKGDIAEGYSVSREKKESFPLTVTSAQKNPTAFYLCASSSTRGYEQYFGPGTRLTVT.

The chain combines TRBV18 with TRBJ2-5; D possibly corresponds to TRBD1 (6 bases). From germline, CDR1 is KGHSH and CDR2 LQKENI. The CDR3 loop spans 13 amino acids. The ends were cut back, 5 bases at V and 2 bases at J, with 9 bases in the middle. Here the CDR3 reads CASSKDRQETQYF. The CDR3 DNA reads as TGTGCCAGCTCAAAAGACAGGCAAGAGACCCAGTACTTC.

The V call is TRBV28, the J call TRBJ2-1; 7 bases fit TRBD1. This CDR3 spans 17 amino acids. CDR1 MDHEN and CDR2 SYDVKM come from the germline V gene. Trimming took 6 bases from V and 0 from J; bases not matched to a gene: 11. The CDR3 DNA follows: TGTGCCAGCAGAAAGAGAGGGGGCCGGAGCTCCTACAATGAGCAGTTCTTC. As protein: CASRKRGGRSSYNEQFF.

The J gene is TRBJ2-7, the V gene TRBV5-1; TRBD1 is a possible D gene (5 bases). Deletions cut 1 base from V and 3 bases from J, with 8 bases between. CDR1 SGHRS and CDR2 YFSETQ come from the germline V gene. The CDR3 extends over 13 amino acids. The CDR3 is CASSLLGDYEQYF. In DNA form, the CDR3 reads TGCGCCAGCAGCTTGTTAGGGGACTACGAGCAGTACTTC. Complete variable domain (other parts from reference TRBV5-1 and TRBJ2-7): KAGVTQTPRYLIKTRGQQVTLSCSPISGHRSVSWYQQTPGQGLQFLFEYFSETQRNKGNFPGRFSGRQFSNSRSEMNVSTLELGDSALYLCASSLLGDYEQYFGPGTRLTVT.

V gene TRBV18 combines with J gene TRBJ2-5, with unresolved D. The J call may not be correct, given that the DNA end is closer to TRBJ2-7. Germline loops: CDR1 KGHSH, CDR2 LQKENI. The CDR3 contains 11 residues. In DNA form, the CDR3 reads TGTGCCAGCTCATCGGACTACGAGCAGTACTTC. As protein: CASSSDYEQYF.

This clone was seen once. The genes are TRBV6-5 and TRBJ2-7; perhaps TRBD1 as D (5 bases). The germline V gene has CDR1 MNHEY and CDR2 SVGAGI. V gave up 2 bases and J gave up 4 bases, with 6 bases separating them. The CDR3 sequence is 12 residues long. The CDR3 region is CASSYTGYEQYF. The DNA of the CDR3 is TGTGCCAGCAGTTACACAGGTTACGAGCAGTACTTC.

This clone has just a few counts. The chain has TRBV28 and TRBJ2-3; 12 bases agree with TRBD2. J was trimmed by 6 bases and V by 6 bases; bases with no gene match: 4. The CDR3 length is 14 residues. Germline V lookup: CDR1 MDHEN, CDR2 SYDVKM. CDR3 loop: CASSLAGGGDTQYF. For the CDR3, the DNA is TGTGCCAGCAGCCTAGCGGGAGGGGGGGATACGCAGTATTTT. Together with reference TRBV28 and TRBJ2-3, the CDR3 gives the full variable domain: DVKVTQSSRYLVKRTGEKVFLECVQDMDHENMFWYRQDPGLGLRLIYFSYDVKMKEKGDIPEGYSVSREKKERFSLILESASTNQTSMYLCASSLAGGGDTQYFGPGTRLTVL.

V gene TRBV11-2 combines with J gene TRBJ2-5; no clear D gene. V shed 5 bases and J shed 5 bases, with 12 bases lying between them. Germline V CDR1 and CDR2: SGHAT, FQNNGV. The CDR3 is 13 residues long. CDR3 residues: CASSRPSGETQYF. In DNA form, the CDR3 reads TGTGCCAGCAGCCGACCCTCCGGGGAGACCCAGTACTTC.

The CDR3 spells CASSSFVPHESKAFF. The CDR3 nucleotides are TGTGCCAGCAGTTCCTTTGTGCCCCATGAGTCTAAAGCTTTCTTT. This sequence joins TRBV6-5 and TRBJ1-1, with no clear D. Trimming shortened V by 4 bases and J by 9 bases, and 21 bases separated the two germline ends. The CDR3 loop spans 15 amino acids. Germline V gene data show CDR1 as MNHEY and CDR2 as SVGAGI.

The chain has TRBV5-1 and TRBJ2-5, with 8 bases matching TRBD1. After removal of 1 base from V and 5 bases from J, the junction contained 10 bases not matched to a gene. The germline gives CDR1 SGHRS, CDR2 YFSETQ. This CDR3 spans 16 amino acids. CDR3 sequence (DNA): TGCGCCAGCAGCTTGCGTGGACAGGGCGGTGACGAGACCCAGTACTTC. Protein sequence: CASSLRGQGGDETQYF.

This clone has only one observation. CDR3: CASSPLWGLSYEQYF. For the CDR3, the DNA is TGTGCCAGCAGCCCACTGTGGGGGCTCTCCTACGAGCAGTACTTC. This chain connects TRBV6-5 to TRBJ2-7; tentative D call: TRBD1 (6 bases). The ends were cut back, 6 bases at V and 0 bases at J, with 15 bases in the middle. Per germline, CDR1 MNHEY and CDR2 SVGAGI. This CDR3 has 15 residues.